This T cell receptor (beta chain) was retrieved from a study of T cell repertoires in cytomegalovirus infection (dated by TCRdb to between 2019 and 2020). Broadly, across the study: Peptide stimulations targeted recently identified HLA-C-restricted CMV epitopes, whose presentation resists viral immunomodulation, together with well-studied HLA-B-restricted epitopes. Donor HLA type was relevant to the analysis, because carriage of CMV infection together with the matching HLA type was indicated by public TCR beta signatures.

What the work shows at the level of the full study, not this receptor alone: In both this cohort and an independent cohort of over 350 donors, the cumulative frequency of public TCR beta family members distinguished carriers of CMV infection plus the relevant HLA type. In the ex vivo response, HLA-C-restricted CMV-specific TCR beta clonotypes were dominant, and in two of eight donors the single most frequent clonotype came from this HLA-C-restricted group.

This clonotype was counted only a few times. Its antigen has not been determined. The input lacks base qualities; no much larger clone sits a single base away. V gives up 10 bases and J gives up 0 bases, and the segment between their germline ends measures 21 bases. The CDR3 runs 17 residues from the cysteine to the phenylalanine. Only the CDR3 DNA stays, 51 bases, in frame from base 1. The germline V gene gives CDR1 as MNHEY and CDR2 as SVGAGI. The treatment or condition label, as the study defines it: in vitro stimulation with specific CMV peptide epitopes to enrich CMV-specific T cells. Instrument used: Illumina HiSeq 1500. TCRdb reworked the public reads: Q25 trimming with fastp, MiXCR clone assembly, productive beta chains retained. Identical CDR3 protein sequences are pooled into one entry, listed with their most common genes and DNA. The table for this sample lists fewer than 1,000,000 distinct CDR3 sequences; roughly 30% of them were counted only once. About 14% of the sample is taken by the ten largest.

The sequence joins TRBV6-5 to TRBJ2-2; no D gene is confidently identified. The material was cultured CD8+ T cells from PBMCs, obtained from culture after CMV antigen stimulation. This TCR came from a human donor in good health (CMV status not recorded). Some clones in this sample may be carry-over from other donors' samples. The CDR3 reads as follows: CATISDPRHSNTGELFF. The nucleotide sequence is given as TGTGCCACCATCTCAGACCCAAGGCATTCGAACACCGGGGAGCTGTTTTTT.